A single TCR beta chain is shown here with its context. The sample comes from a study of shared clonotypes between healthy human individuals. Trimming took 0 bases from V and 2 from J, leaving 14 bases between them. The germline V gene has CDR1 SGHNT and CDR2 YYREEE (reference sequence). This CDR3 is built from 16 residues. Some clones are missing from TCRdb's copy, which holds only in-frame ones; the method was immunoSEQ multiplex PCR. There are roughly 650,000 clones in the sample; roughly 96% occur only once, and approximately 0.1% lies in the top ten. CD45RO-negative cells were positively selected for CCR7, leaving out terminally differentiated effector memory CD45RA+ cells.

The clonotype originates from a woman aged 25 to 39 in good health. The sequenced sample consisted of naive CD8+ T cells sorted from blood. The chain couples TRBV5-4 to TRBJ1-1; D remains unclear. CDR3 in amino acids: CASSLVGGRSNTEAFF. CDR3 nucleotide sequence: TGTGCCAGCAGCTTGGTTGGAGGACGATCAAACACTGAAGCTTTCTTT.